A single sample gave rise to the 26 T cell receptor beta chains below, sequenced in a study of cytomegalovirus exposure and HLA in healthy donors. Amplification used 60 Vbeta primers and 13 Jbeta primers. TCRdb keeps only in-frame clones here, not all; method: immunoSEQ multiplex PCR. Of some 250,000 clones in the sample, over 80% are singletons; the top ten hold 5.4%. The sample comprised PBMCs. Receptors were obtained from a woman aged 40 to 49 in good health and CMV-seropositive.

The chain combines TRBV2 with TRBJ2-3, with D unresolved. Germline V CDR1 and CDR2: SNHLY, FYNNEI. Trimming stripped 2 bases from V and 2 bases from J, with 5 bases between. CDR3 length: 13 residues. CDR3 protein: CASSELFTDTQYF. The DNA of the CDR3 is TGTGCCAGCAGTGAACTATTCACAGATACGCAGTATTTT.

The chain links TRBV2 to TRBJ1-1; D perhaps matches TRBD1 (6 bases). V lost 6 bases and J lost 6, with 14 bases in between. The CDR3 extends over 13 amino acids. Germline V gene sequence: CDR1 SNHLY, CDR2 FYNNEI. The DNA of the CDR3 is TGTGCCAGCAGGGAAACAGGGTTGGCTGAAGCTTTCTTT. Its protein product is CASRETGLAEAFF.

This chain connects TRBV12-2 to TRBJ1-3. TRBV12-2 is annotated as a pseudogene. This CDR3 is built from 15 residues. The chain's CDR3 is CASRLNQKAGDTIYF. The CDR3 nucleotides are TGTGCAAGTCGCTTAAATCAAAAGGCTGGAGACACCATATATTTT.

This chain joins TRBV30 and TRBJ2-2, with a possible D match to TRBD2 (7 bases). Germline CDR1 GTSNPN, CDR2 SVGIG (reference sequence). The V and J ends lost 5 bases and 4 bases respectively, with 20 bases between them. This CDR3 comprises 16 residues. CDR3 amino acids: CAWRIRGARGTGELFF. The CDR3 nucleotides read TGTGCCTGGCGAATTCGGGGGGCGCGGGGCACCGGGGAGCTGTTTTTT.

The V call is TRBV11-2, the J call TRBJ1-6, with 9 bases lining up with TRBD1. Per the germline V gene, CDR1 is SGHAT and CDR2 is FQNNGV. The CDR3 length is 17 residues. V lost 5 bases and J lost 9; bases outside the gene matches: 14. In DNA form, the CDR3 reads TGTGCCAGCAGCCCCGAACGGACAGGGGTCTTCGGTTCACCCCTCCACTTT. This translates into CASSPERTGVFGSPLHF.

The chain has TRBV23-1 and TRBJ1-2; D is ambiguous. TRBV23-1 is noted as an ORF with a role that remains uncertain. With 3 bases removed from V and 3 bases from J, the gap between germline ends came to 20 bases. There are 17 residues in the CDR3. CDR3 sequence reads: CASSHPSDYLSHYGYTF. CDR3 DNA sequence: TGCGCCAGCAGTCATCCCTCCGATTATCTGAGCCACTATGGCTACACCTTC.

The gene calls are TRBV6-1 and TRBJ2-7; 14 nucleotides agree with TRBD2. Losses at the gene ends were 7 bases for V and 2 bases for J; bases not matched to a gene: 4. The CDR3 runs 15 residues. The germline CDR1 and CDR2 sequences are MNHNS and SASEGT. The CDR3 spells CASTLTSGGAYEQYF. DNA of the CDR3: TGTGCCAGCACCCTGACTAGCGGGGGGGCCTACGAGCAGTACTTC.

The chain has TRBV28 and TRBJ1-2; 7 nucleotides match TRBD1. The germline V gene has CDR1 MDHEN and CDR2 SYDVKM. CDR3 length: 14 residues. Unmatched junction bases numbered 6, after V lost 3 bases and J lost 5 bases. DNA for the CDR3: TGTGCCAGCAGTTTGTCACAGGGGTCATATGGCTACACCTTC. This codes for CASSLSQGSYGYTF.

This rearrangement joins TRBV4-1 to TRBJ2-1; 8 bases are shared with TRBD2. Germline CDR1 is MGHRA and CDR2 is YSYEKL. The CDR3 has 18 residues. Trimming at V came to 3 bases and at J to 4 bases, leaving 14 bases not matched to a gene. CDR3 amino acids: CASSHRGSSGVLYNEQFF. The CDR3 nucleotides read TGCGCCAGCAGCCATAGAGGGAGTAGCGGGGTACTATACAATGAGCAGTTCTTC.

V gene TRBV9 combines with J gene TRBJ1-2; D perhaps matches TRBD1 (6 bases). From germline, CDR1 is SGDLS and CDR2 YYNGEE. The V end lost 2 bases, the J end lost 5 bases, and 10 bases lay between the germline ends. The CDR3 extends over 13 amino acids. CDR3 protein: CASSVSDSYGYTF. The CDR3 region has the DNA TGTGCCAGCAGCGTCTCGGACAGTTATGGCTACACCTTC.

The chain has TRBV19 and TRBJ2-7; 11 nucleotides match TRBD1. V shed 6 bases, J shed 3 bases, and the junction held 4 bases outside the gene matches. The CDR3 is 14 amino acids. Germline V gives CDR1 LNHDA, CDR2 SQIVND (reference sequence). CDR3 region: CASSKGQGVYEQYF. CDR3 nucleotides: TGTGCCAGTAGCAAGGGACAGGGGGTCTACGAGCAGTACTTC.

This chain connects TRBV27 to TRBJ2-5, with a tentative D call TRBD1 (5 bases). The CDR3 runs to 13 residues. The V gene lost 6 bases and the J gene lost 1 base, with 9 bases spanning the gap. Germline CDR1 MNHEY, CDR2 SMNVEV (reference sequence). This CDR3 is CASRTGGQETQYF. The CDR3 nucleotides read TGTGCCAGCAGAACAGGTGGCCAAGAGACCCAGTACTTC.

This chain uses TRBV7-9 with TRBJ1-6; possible D gene TRBD1, 6 bases. V was pared by 3 bases and J by 10 bases, with 13 bases between. In germline, CDR1 is SEHNR, CDR2 FQNEAQ (reference sequence). The CDR3 covers 14 residues. CDR3 sequence: CASSLLTGQSPLHF. Here the CDR3 DNA reads TGTGCCAGCAGCTTGCTGACAGGCCAGTCACCCCTCCACTTT.

This rearrangement joins TRBV5-5 to TRBJ1-6, with 10 bases aligning to TRBD1. The germline V gene encodes CDR1 SGHKS and CDR2 YYEKEE (reference sequence). The CDR3 has 15 amino acids. J lost 9 bases, V lost 7 bases, and 10 bases had no gene match. CDR3 bases: TGTGCCAGCTACTGGGTGGGACAGGGGACTTCACCCCTCCACTTT. Translating it yields CASYWVGQGTSPLHF.

Concerning this clone itself: At one end the junction does not follow the germline gene, possibly because of a read error. The chain combines TRBV7-9 with TRBJ1-2, with 10 positions matching TRBD1. This CDR3 spans 16 amino acids. Germline values: CDR1 SEHNR, CDR2 FQNEAQ (reference sequence). The CDR3: CSSSYPDRGLDDGYTF. CDR3 bases: TGTTCCAGCAGCTACCCAGACAGGGGGCTAGATGATGGCTACACCTTC.

This sequence joins TRBV30 and TRBJ1-2; no clear D gene. This CDR3 spans 14 amino acids. CDR1 is GTSNPN and CDR2 is SVGIG in the germline V gene (reference sequence). Between the trimmed V and J ends, which lost 3 bases and 7 bases, there was a span of 18 bases. This CDR3 is CAWRAPTVVRGYTF. The CDR3 DNA sequence: TGTGCCTGGAGGGCGCCAACAGTAGTGCGTGGCTACACCTTC.

This clone turned up a few times. The CDR3 sequence: CASSVANQGRHEQYF. CDR3 sequence (DNA): TGTGCCAGCAGCGTAGCTAATCAGGGTAGGCACGAGCAGTACTTC. The V gene is TRBV9, the J gene TRBJ2-7, with a tentative D call TRBD1 (5 bases). V was clipped by 0 bases and J by 5 bases, with 15 bases between them. Germline CDR1 reads SGDLS; CDR2 reads YYNGEE. The CDR3 covers 15 residues.

The V gene is TRBV5-1, the J gene TRBJ2-1; 12 bases are a match to TRBD2. V lost 3 bases and J lost 5; bases outside the gene matches: 6. CDR3 size: 16 residues. Germline CDR1 SGHRS, CDR2 YFSETQ. CDR3 loop: CASSWRTSGANNEQFF. The CDR3 bases are TGCGCCAGCAGCTGGCGGACTAGCGGGGCGAACAATGAGCAGTTCTTC.

The rearrangement uses TRBV30 and TRBJ2-1; 11 nucleotides line up with TRBD2. Germline V gives CDR1 GTSNPN, CDR2 SVGIG (reference sequence). The CDR3 is 13 residues long. J gave up 12 bases and V 5 bases, and 9 bases lay outside the gene matches. CDR3 sequence: CAWATSGSIGQFF. CDR3 nucleotide sequence: TGTGCCTGGGCTACTAGCGGGAGCATTGGGCAGTTCTTC.

V gene TRBV5-1 combines with J gene TRBJ2-5; 9 bases match TRBD1. Germline V CDR1 and CDR2: SGHRS, YFSETQ. After removal of 1 base from V and 2 bases from J, the junction contained 3 bases not matched to a gene. There are 15 residues in the CDR3. The CDR3 protein is CASSLRGQGQETQYF. The CDR3, as DNA: TGCGCCAGCAGCTTGAGAGGACAGGGGCAAGAGACCCAGTACTTC.

The V and J genes are TRBV12-2 and TRBJ1-5; the DNA was not used to check the table's D call, TRBD1. TRBV12-2 is a pseudogene segment. The CDR3 contains 20 residues. The CDR3 DNA reads TGTGCAAGTCGCTTAGCGGTTGTGGGACAGGGATACTATAGCAATCAGCCCCAGCATTTT. This translates into CASRLAVVGQGYYSNQPQHF.

The gene calls are TRBV19 and TRBJ2-5; perhaps TRBD1 as D (6 bases). The V end lost 2 bases, the J end lost 3 bases, and 16 bases lay between the germline ends. Germline V CDR1 and CDR2: LNHDA, SQIVND (reference sequence). The CDR3 has 16 residues. The chain's CDR3 is CASSIMTAAGEETQYF. CDR3 coding DNA: TGTGCCAGTAGTATAATGACGGCGGCAGGGGAAGAGACCCAGTACTTC. Complete variable domain (other parts from reference TRBV19 and TRBJ2-5): DGGITQSPKYLFRKEGQNVTLSCEQNLNHDAMYWYRQDPGQGLRLIYYSQIVNDFQKGDIAEGYSVSREKKESFPLTVTSAQKNPTAFYLCASSIMTAAGEETQYFGPGTRLLVL.

The chain recombines TRBV9 with TRBJ2-3, with TRBD2 identical over 8 bases. The CDR3 is made up of 15 amino acids. Per germline, CDR1 SGDLS and CDR2 YYNGEE. With 5 bases clipped from V and 4 bases from J, the junction kept 9 bases outside the gene matches. The CDR3 here is CASSGPGGDPDTQYF. DNA of the CDR3: TGTGCCAGCAGTGGCCCGGGGGGGGACCCAGATACGCAGTATTTT.

This chain links TRBV5-1 with TRBJ2-3; 13 nucleotides line up with TRBD2. The germline gives CDR1 SGHRS, CDR2 YFSETQ. Losses at the gene ends were 4 bases for V and 1 base for J; bases not matched to a gene: 18. The CDR3 length is 21 residues. In nucleotides, the CDR3 is TGCGCCAGCAGCGTTTTCCTACGAAGAGAAGGACTAGCGGGAGGCACAGATACGCAGTATTTT. Its translation is CASSVFLRREGLAGGTDTQYF.

V and J are TRBV27 and TRBJ1-1; D uncertain. The V gene's germline CDR1 is MNHEY and CDR2 SMNVEV (reference sequence). V was clipped by 3 bases and J by 5 bases, with 19 bases between them. CDR3 length equals 16 residues. The CDR3 loop reads CASSFMTASGGTEAFF. The CDR3 DNA reads TGTGCCAGCAGTTTTATGACTGCTAGTGGTGGGACTGAAGCTTTCTTT.

Here the CDR3 reads CASSQAGGTNTGNTIYF. Written as DNA, the CDR3 is TGCGCCAGCAGCCAGGCCGGGGGGACAAATACTGGAAACACCATATATTTT. The rearrangement uses TRBV4-1 and TRBJ1-3, with D possibly being TRBD1 (6 bases). V was shortened by 3 bases and J by 2 bases, with 17 bases between the two germline ends. Germline V lookup: CDR1 MGHRA, CDR2 YSYEKL. CDR3 length: 17 residues.